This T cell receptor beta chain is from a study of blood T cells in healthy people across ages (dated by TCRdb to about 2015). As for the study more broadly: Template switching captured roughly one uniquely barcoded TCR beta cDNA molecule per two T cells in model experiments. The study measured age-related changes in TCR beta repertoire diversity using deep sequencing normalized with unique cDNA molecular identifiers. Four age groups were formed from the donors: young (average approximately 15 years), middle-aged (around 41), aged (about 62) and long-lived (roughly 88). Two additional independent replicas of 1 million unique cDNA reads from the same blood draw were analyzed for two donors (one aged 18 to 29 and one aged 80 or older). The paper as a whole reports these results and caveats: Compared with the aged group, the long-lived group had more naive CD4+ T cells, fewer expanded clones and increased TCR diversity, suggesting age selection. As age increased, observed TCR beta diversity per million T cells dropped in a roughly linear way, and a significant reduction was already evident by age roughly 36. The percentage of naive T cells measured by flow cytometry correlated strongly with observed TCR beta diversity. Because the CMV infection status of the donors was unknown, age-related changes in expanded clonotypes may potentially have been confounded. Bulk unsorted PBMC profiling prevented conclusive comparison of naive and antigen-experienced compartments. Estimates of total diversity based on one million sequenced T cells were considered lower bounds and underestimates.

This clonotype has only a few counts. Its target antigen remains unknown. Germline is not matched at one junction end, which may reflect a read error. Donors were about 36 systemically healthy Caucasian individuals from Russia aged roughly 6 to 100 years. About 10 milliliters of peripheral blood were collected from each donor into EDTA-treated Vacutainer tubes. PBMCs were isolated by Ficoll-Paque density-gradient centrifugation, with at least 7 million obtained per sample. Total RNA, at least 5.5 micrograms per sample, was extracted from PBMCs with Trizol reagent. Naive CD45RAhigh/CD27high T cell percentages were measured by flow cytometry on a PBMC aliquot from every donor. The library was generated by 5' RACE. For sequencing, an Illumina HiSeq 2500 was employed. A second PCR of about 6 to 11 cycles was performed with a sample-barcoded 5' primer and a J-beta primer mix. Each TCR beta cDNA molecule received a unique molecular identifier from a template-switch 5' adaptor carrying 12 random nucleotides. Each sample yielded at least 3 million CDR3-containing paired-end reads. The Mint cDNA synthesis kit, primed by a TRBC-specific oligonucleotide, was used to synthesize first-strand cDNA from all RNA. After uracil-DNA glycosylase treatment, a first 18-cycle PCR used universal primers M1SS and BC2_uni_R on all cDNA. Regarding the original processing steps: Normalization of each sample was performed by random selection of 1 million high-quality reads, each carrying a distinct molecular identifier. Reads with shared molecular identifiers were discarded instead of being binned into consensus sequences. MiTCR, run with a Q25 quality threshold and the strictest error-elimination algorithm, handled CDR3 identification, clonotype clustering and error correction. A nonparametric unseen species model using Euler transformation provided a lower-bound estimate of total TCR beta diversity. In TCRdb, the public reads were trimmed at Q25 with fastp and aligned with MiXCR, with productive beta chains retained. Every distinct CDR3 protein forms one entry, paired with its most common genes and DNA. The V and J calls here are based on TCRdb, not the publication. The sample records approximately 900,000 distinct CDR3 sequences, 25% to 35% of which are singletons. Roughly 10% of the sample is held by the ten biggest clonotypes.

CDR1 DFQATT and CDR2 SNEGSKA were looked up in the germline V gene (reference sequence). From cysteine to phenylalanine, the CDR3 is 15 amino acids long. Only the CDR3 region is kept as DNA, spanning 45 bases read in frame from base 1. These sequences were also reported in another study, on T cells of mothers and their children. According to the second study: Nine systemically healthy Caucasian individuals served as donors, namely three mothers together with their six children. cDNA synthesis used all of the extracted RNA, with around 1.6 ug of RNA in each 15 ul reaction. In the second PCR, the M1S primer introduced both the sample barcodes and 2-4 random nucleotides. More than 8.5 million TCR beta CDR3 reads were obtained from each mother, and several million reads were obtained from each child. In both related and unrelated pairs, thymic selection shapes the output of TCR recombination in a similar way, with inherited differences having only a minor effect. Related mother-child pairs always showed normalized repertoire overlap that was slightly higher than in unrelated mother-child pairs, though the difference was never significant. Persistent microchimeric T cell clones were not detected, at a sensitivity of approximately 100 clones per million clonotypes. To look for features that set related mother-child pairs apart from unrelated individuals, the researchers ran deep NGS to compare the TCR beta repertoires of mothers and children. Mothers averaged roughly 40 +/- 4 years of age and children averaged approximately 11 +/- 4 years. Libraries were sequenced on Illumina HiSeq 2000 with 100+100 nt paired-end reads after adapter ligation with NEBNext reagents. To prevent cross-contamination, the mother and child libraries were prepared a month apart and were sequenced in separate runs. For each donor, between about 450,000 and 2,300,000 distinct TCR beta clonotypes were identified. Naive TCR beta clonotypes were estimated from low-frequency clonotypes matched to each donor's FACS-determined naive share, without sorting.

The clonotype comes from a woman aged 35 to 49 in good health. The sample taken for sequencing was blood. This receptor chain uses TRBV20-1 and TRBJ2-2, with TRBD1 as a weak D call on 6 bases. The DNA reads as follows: TGCAGTGCTAGAGTTAAAGGGGGTTTATCCGGGGAGCGGTTTTTT. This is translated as CSARVKGGLSGERFF.